This T cell receptor beta chain emerged from a study of tumor and adjacent non-tumor tissue in lung cancer. This clonotype is a singleton in its sample. This sample's RNA came from whole unsorted tissue. Three rounds of nested PCR, following a modified ARM-PCR protocol, produced the TCRbeta library. MiXCR, applied by TCRdb to the multiplex PCR reads, yields one record per CDR3 protein. This table holds more than 85,000 distinct CDR3 sequences, more than 70% found once. The V end was cut by 2 bases, the J end by 0 bases, with 11 bases between. Looked up from germline, CDR1 is SGHNT and CDR2 is YENEEA. The CDR3 extends over 15 amino acids.

Sequencing was done on a sample of lung tumor tissue. The V and J genes are TRBV11-3 and TRBJ2-7; D is uncertain. The clonotype originates from a woman in her sixties with non-small cell lung cancer. CDR3 in DNA: TGTGCCAGCAGCTTACTGGCAAGGCTCTCCTACGAGCAGTACTTC. Translation: CASSLLARLSYEQYF. Full variable domain (remainder filled in from reference TRBV11-3 and TRBJ2-7): EAGVVQSPRYKIIEKKQPVAFWCNPISGHNTLYWYLQNLGQGPELLIRYENEEAVDDSQLPKDRFSAERLKGVDSTLKIQPAELGDSAVYLCASSLLARLSYEQYFGPGTRLTVT.